The 5 T cell receptor beta chains in this list originate from one sample, sequenced in a study of T cells in Graves' hyperthyroidism and ophthalmopathy. RNA transcripts were the template for amplifying TCR beta CDR3 regions. HTBI primers were used for first-round RT-PCR of the TCR CDR3. Via MiXCR, TCRdb re-called the multiplex PCR reads, giving one row per CDR3 protein. The sample shows over 500,000 distinct CDR3 sequences, 15% to 20% of them seen only once. The sequencing sample was made of blood. The receptors were sampled from a woman aged 25 to 39 with Graves' ophthalmopathy.

This clonotype was seen at least ten times. This chain links TRBV7-2 with TRBJ2-3, with 7 bases aligning to TRBD2. Germline CDR1 is SGHTA and CDR2 is FQGNSA. This CDR3 is 13 amino acids long. V lost 5 bases and J lost 6; bases outside the gene matches: 5. The CDR3 sequence: CASSPRERDTQYF. CDR3 in DNA: TGTGCCAGCAGCCCGCGGGAGCGGGATACGCAGTATTTT.

A word on this clonotype: Relative to the germline gene, one junction end is altered; a read error may explain this. The chain combines TRBV7-9 with TRBJ1-1; D uncertain. Looked up from germline, CDR1 is SEHNR and CDR2 is FQNEAQ (reference sequence). The CDR3 loop spans 14 amino acids. CDR3 DNA: TGTGCCAGCAGCTCCCGCGGGGTGAACACTGAAGCTTCCTTT. Protein product: CASSSRGVNTEASF.

This clonotype was picked up many times. The junction shows a germline mismatch at one end, possibly a read error. This chain joins TRBV28 and TRBJ1-1, with TRBD1 identical over 10 bases. There are 14 residues in the CDR3. Per germline, CDR1 MDHEN and CDR2 SYDVKM. CDR3 sequence reads: CASSPGQGNTEAVF. The CDR3 bases are TGTGCCAGCAGTCCGGGACAGGGGAACACTGAAGCTGTCTTT.

This clonotype was observed many times. The V and J genes are TRBV30 and TRBJ2-1; D not resolved. The germline gives CDR1 GTSNPN, CDR2 SVGIG (reference sequence). The CDR3 sequence is 16 residues long. Trimming shortened V by 0 bases and J by 0 bases, and 12 bases separated the two germline ends. The CDR3 region is CAWSVDAVSSYNEQFF. The CDR3 region has the DNA TGTGCCTGGAGTGTAGATGCGGTCAGCTCCTACAATGAGCAGTTCTTC.

This clonotype was observed many times. The gene calls are TRBV18 and TRBJ2-3; 9 bases align to TRBD2. The CDR3 spans 17 residues. In germline, CDR1 is KGHSH, CDR2 LQKENI. The junction had 7 bases not matched to a gene; V was cut back by 2 bases and J by 1 base. This chain's CDR3 is CASSPSGLAGRTDTQYF. DNA for the CDR3: TGTGCCAGCTCACCATCCGGTCTAGCGGGACGCACAGATACGCAGTATTTT. Drawing the rest from reference TRBV18 and TRBJ2-3, the complete variable domain is NAGVMQNPRHLVRRRGQEARLRCSPMKGHSHVYWYRQLPEEGLKFMVYLQKENIIDESGMPKERFSAEFPKEGPSILRIQQVVRGDSAAYFCASSPSGLAGRTDTQYFGPGTRLTVL.